This is a list of T cell receptor beta chains from one sample in a study of shared clonotypes between healthy human individuals. Assay: immunoSEQ multiplex PCR; the TCRdb copy retains only in-frame clones and omits some. The repertoire has hundreds of thousands of clones, approximately 75% of them found once; the top ten carry about 2%. Sequenced input: memory CD4+ T cells sorted from blood. The receptors come from a woman in her 30s in good health. Both conserved end residues are part of each CDR3. A D gene is named only where the DNA matches it firmly. Rows may omit the clone size; those that give it use once, few, many or a size class.

d_gene	abundance	v_gene	len	j_gene	CDR3aa	CDR3nt
.	.	TRBV5-1	16	TRBJ1-1	CASSLELQGLNTEAFF	TGCGCCAGCAGCTTGGAACTTCAGGGCCTCAACACTGAAGCTTTCTTT
.	few	TRBV28	15	TRBJ1-2	CASSLFRGLSYGYTF	TGTGCCAGCAGTTTATTTCGGGGCCTCAGCTATGGCTACACCTTC
.	.	TRBV5-8	12	TRBJ2-5	CASTRAGETQYF	TGTGCCAGCACGCGCGCTGGAGAGACCCAGTACTTC
TRBD2	.	TRBV5-4	15	TRBJ2-1	CASSLPSGGYNEQFF	TGTGCCAGCAGCCTCCCTAGCGGCGGTTACAATGAGCAGTTCTTC
TRBD1	few	TRBV10-3	13	TRBJ1-1	CAISRQGSTEAFF	TGTGCCATCAGTAGACAGGGGTCTACTGAAGCTTTCTTT
.	.	TRBV21-1	18	TRBJ1-4	CASSKIGPQASTNEKLFF	TGTGCCAGCAGCAAAATCGGGCCACAAGCTTCAACTAATGAAAAACTGTTTTTT
.	.	TRBV28	16	TRBJ2-4	CASSQVKDVAKNIQYF	TGTGCCAGCAGCCAAGTAAAGGACGTAGCCAAAAACATTCAGTACTTC
TRBD2	.	TRBV7-2	15	TRBJ2-3	CASSSVILAGGAQYF	TGTGCCAGCAGCTCCGTGATACTAGCGGGAGGCGCGCAGTATTTT
TRBD2	.	TRBV18	15	TRBJ2-7	CASSPPTSGSHEQYF	TGTGCCAGCTCACCACCGACTAGCGGGTCCCACGAGCAGTACTTC
.	.	TRBV10-3	15	TRBJ1-2	CAISESGGSNYGYTF	TGTGCCATCAGTGAATCGGGGGGATCCAACTATGGCTACACCTTC
TRBD2	once	TRBV27	15	TRBJ2-7	CASRTGGSGGYEQYF	TGTGCCAGCAGAACCGGGGGGTCCGGGGGCTACGAGCAGTACTTC
TRBD1	.	TRBV7-9	16	TRBJ1-2	CASSLAGTGVNYGYTF	TGTGCCAGCAGCTTAGCCGGGACAGGCGTGAACTATGGCTACACCTTC
.	.	TRBV29-1	14	TRBJ2-1	CSVEGLSSYNEQFF	TGCAGCGTTGAAGGGCTAAGCTCCTACAATGAGCAGTTCTTC
.	.	TRBV28	15	TRBJ1-5	CATRRGIGGNQPQHF	TGTGCCACTCGAAGGGGTATTGGGGGCAATCAGCCCCAGCATTTT
TRBD2	few	TRBV5-4	15	TRBJ2-1	CASSFGTTRNNEQFF	TGTGCCAGCAGCTTCGGGACTACCCGAAACAATGAGCAGTTCTTC
.	.	TRBV19	13	TRBJ2-7	CASSDWSSYEQYF	TGTGCCAGTAGTGACTGGAGCTCCTACGAGCAGTACTTC
TRBD1	.	TRBV6-4	13	TRBJ2-7	CASSSGQTVKQYF	TGTGCCAGCAGTTCGGGACAGACCGTAAAGCAGTACTTC
.	few	TRBV30	14	TRBJ2-7	CAWSSGVLTDEQYF	TGTGCCTGGAGTTCAGGGGTTTTGACCGACGAGCAGTACTTC
.	.	TRBV11-3	14	TRBJ2-7	CASSLDWASHEQYF	TGTGCCAGCAGCTTAGATTGGGCCAGCCACGAGCAGTACTTC
TRBD1	.	TRBV19	14	TRBJ2-7	CASREQGASYEQYF	TGTGCCAGTAGGGAACAGGGGGCGAGCTACGAGCAGTACTTC
.	.	TRBV28	12	TRBJ2-7	CASGDHPYEQYF	TGTGCCAGCGGGGACCATCCCTACGAGCAGTACTTC
TRBD1	.	TRBV25-1	17	TRBJ2-1	CASSANEPGQGIHEQFF	TGTGCCAGCAGTGCAAACGAACCGGGACAGGGTATACATGAGCAGTTCTTC
TRBD1	few	TRBV2	13	TRBJ1-5	CASRDRAGQPQHF	TGTGCCAGCAGGGACAGGGCGGGTCAGCCCCAGCATTTT
TRBD2	.	TRBV5-1	18	TRBJ2-1	CASSKWEGREAPVNEQFF	TGCGCCAGCAGCAAGTGGGAGGGGCGGGAGGCCCCAGTTAATGAGCAGTTCTTC
.	few	TRBV5-4	16	TRBJ2-2	CASSLEISRQTGELFF	TGTGCCAGCAGCTTGGAGATAAGCAGGCAGACCGGGGAGCTGTTTTTT
TRBD1	.	TRBV5-1	15	TRBJ1-2	CASSSVGTGGYGYTF	TGCGCCAGCAGCTCAGTGGGGACAGGGGGCTATGGCTACACCTTC
.	.	TRBV19	14	TRBJ2-7	CASSITGSSYEQYF	TGTGCCAGTAGTATAACCGGGAGCTCCTACGAGCAGTACTTC
.	.	TRBV27	15	TRBJ2-7	CASSFGQSNSYEQYF	TGTGCCAGCAGTTTTGGGCAGTCGAACTCCTACGAGCAGTACTTC
.	.	TRBV10-3	16	TRBJ1-2	CAISESHGRSSYGYTF	TGTGCCATCAGTGAGTCCCACGGACGGAGCTCCTATGGCTACACCTTC
.	few	TRBV7-6	13	TRBJ1-1	CASSLSRDTEAFF	TGTGCCAGCAGCTTATCGCGGGACACTGAAGCTTTCTTT
.	few	TRBV19	16	TRBJ1-2	CASTSYRQLQNYGYTF	TGTGCCAGTACTTCCTACCGACAGCTCCAAAACTATGGCTACACCTTC
.	.	TRBV19	14	TRBJ1-3	CASSSAGSGNTIYF	TGTGCCAGTAGTTCGGCAGGGAGCGGAAACACCATATATTTT
TRBD1	.	TRBV5-1	16	TRBJ2-3	CASSGGQGPPPDTQYF	TGCGCCAGCAGCGGGGGACAGGGGCCCCCCCCAGATACGCAGTATTTT
TRBD1	.	TRBV5-6	13	TRBJ1-2	CASSSTGVEGYTF	TGTGCCAGCAGCTCTACAGGGGTGGAGGGCTACACCTTC
.	.	TRBV7-2	17	TRBJ1-1	CASSPSRDTTVGEEAFF	TGTGCCAGCAGCCCTAGTCGGGACACTACCGTAGGGGAAGAAGCTTTCTTT
TRBD1	.	TRBV28	17	TRBJ1-2	CASSQLTGIEDPYGYTF	TGTGCCAGCAGTCAGTTGACAGGGATAGAAGATCCATATGGCTACACCTTC
.	.	TRBV5-1	14	TRBJ1-2	CASSPGGIGHGYTF	TGCGCCAGCAGCCCGGGAGGGATCGGGCATGGCTACACCTTC
TRBD1	once	TRBV18	16	TRBJ1-2	CASSPKAPGGDYGYTF	TGTGCCAGCTCACCAAAGGCCCCAGGGGGGGACTATGGCTACACCTTC
.	.	TRBV19	16	TRBJ2-2	CASRVGGSRNTGELFF	TGTGCCAGTAGAGTCGGAGGTAGCCGAAACACCGGGGAGCTGTTTTTT
TRBD2	.	TRBV6-1	14	TRBJ2-7	CASSSSGSLYEQYF	TGTGCCAGCAGTTCTAGCGGGAGTCTCTACGAGCAGTACTTC
.	few	TRBV10-3	14	TRBJ2-3	CAISFSSGMDTQYF	TGTGCCATCAGTTTTTCCTCAGGGATGGATACGCAGTATTTT
TRBD2	.	TRBV7-7	13	TRBJ2-5	CASSAGLAETQYF	TGTGCCAGCAGCGCGGGACTAGCGGAGACCCAGTACTTC
.	.	TRBV20-1	11	TRBJ1-1	CSGQGNTEAFF	TGCAGCGGGCAAGGAAACACTGAAGCTTTCTTT
TRBD2	.	TRBV28	14	TRBJ2-5	CASRLAAGQETQYF	TGTGCCAGCAGACTAGCGGCCGGTCAAGAGACCCAGTACTTC
.	few	TRBV5-1	16	TRBJ2-3	CASSLAQGPPTDTQYF	TGCGCCAGCAGCTTGGCCCAGGGTCCCCCCACAGATACGCAGTATTTT
TRBD1	.	TRBV28	16	TRBJ2-1	CASSKPGTGVQDEQFF	TGTGCCAGCAGTAAGCCCGGGACAGGGGTACAAGATGAGCAGTTCTTC
.	.	TRBV27	11	TRBJ1-1	CASQLNTEAFF	TGTGCCAGCCAGCTGAACACTGAAGCTTTCTTT
TRBD1	few	TRBV28	14	TRBJ1-1	CASSLLGTGAEAFF	TGTGCCAGCAGTTTATTGGGGACAGGGGCTGAAGCTTTCTTT
TRBD1	.	TRBV19	14	TRBJ2-7	CASRSGQGAYEQYF	TGTGCCAGTAGGTCGGGACAGGGGGCCTACGAGCAGTACTTC
TRBD1	.	TRBV11-3	16	TRBJ2-2	CASSRTGGSGTGELFF	TGTGCCAGCAGCCGGACAGGGGGGTCAGGGACCGGGGAGCTGTTTTTT
.	few	TRBV15	13	TRBJ1-2	CATSRVGNYGYTF	TGTGCCACCAGCAGAGTAGGGAACTATGGCTACACCTTC
.	many	TRBV6-1	10	TRBJ2-3	CASGRDTQYF	TGTGCCAGCGGTAGGGATACGCAGTATTTT
.	.	TRBV19	13	TRBJ2-1	CASSIPGSNEQFF	TGTGCCAGTAGTATCCCCGGTTCCAATGAGCAGTTCTTC
.	.	TRBV5-6	13	TRBJ2-1	CASSVDFYNEQFF	TGTGCCAGCAGCGTGGACTTTTACAATGAGCAGTTCTTC
.	.	TRBV28	13	TRBJ2-1	CASRGTPDNEQFF	TGTGCCAGCAGGGGGACCCCAGATAATGAGCAGTTCTTC
TRBD1	.	TRBV2	13	TRBJ1-1	CASSEDRDTEAFF	TGTGCCAGCAGTGAGGACAGGGATACGGAAGCTTTCTTT
TRBD1	.	TRBV27	13	TRBJ1-1	CASSFQGGTEAFF	TGTGCCAGCAGTTTTCAGGGGGGGACTGAAGCTTTCTTT
.	.	TRBV6-5	15	TRBJ2-6	CASRRGGNGANVLTF	TGTGCCAGCAGGCGCGGAGGGAATGGGGCCAACGTCCTGACTTTC
.	.	TRBV25-1	15	TRBJ2-1	CASSESQGSLNEQFF	TGTGCCAGCAGTGAAAGCCAGGGGTCTCTAAATGAGCAGTTCTTC
TRBD1	.	TRBV28	19	TRBJ1-2	CASSSLWDRPSNPNYGYTF	TGTGCCAGCAGTTCCCTATGGGACAGACCTTCAAACCCAAACTATGGCTACACCTTC